The sequence of this T cell receptor (beta chain) was determined in a study of cytomegalovirus exposure and HLA in healthy donors. Study-wide results and caveats: Researchers catalogued under 200 TCR beta chains as cytomegalovirus-associated.

The donors comprised healthy bone marrow donors. Germline CDR1 is SEHNR and CDR2 is FQNEAQ (reference sequence). Trimming at V came to 5 bases and at J to 4 bases, leaving 4 bases not matched to a gene. The CDR3 is made up of 15 amino acids. Note on this clone: Its antigen is not known.

PCR used 60 Vbeta primers and 13 Jbeta primers. TCRdb's copy holds only in-frame clones and misses some; the assay was immunoSEQ multiplex PCR. The sample includes approximately 260,000 clones, around 90% of them seen just once. The rearrangement uses TRBV7-9 and TRBJ2-6, with TRBD2 matching 8 bases. The clonotype was recovered from a girl aged 2-9 years in good health and CMV-seronegative. Sequenced sample: PBMCs. CDR3: CASSPGGSGANVLTF. CDR3 DNA: TGTGCCAGCAGCCCGGGGGGGTCAGGGGCCAACGTCCTGACTTTC.